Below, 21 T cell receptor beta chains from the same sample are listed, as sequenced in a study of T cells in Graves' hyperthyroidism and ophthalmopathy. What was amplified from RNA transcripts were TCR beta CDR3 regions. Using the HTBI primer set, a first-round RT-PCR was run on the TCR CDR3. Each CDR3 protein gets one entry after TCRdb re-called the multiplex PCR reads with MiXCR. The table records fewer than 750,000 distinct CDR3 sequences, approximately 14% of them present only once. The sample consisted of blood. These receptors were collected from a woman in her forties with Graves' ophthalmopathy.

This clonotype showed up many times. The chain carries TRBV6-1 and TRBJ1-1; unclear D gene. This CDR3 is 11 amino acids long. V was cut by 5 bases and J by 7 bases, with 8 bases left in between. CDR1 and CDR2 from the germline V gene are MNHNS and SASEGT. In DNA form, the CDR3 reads TGTGCCAGCAGTAGTCTTAATGAAGCTTTCTTT. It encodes CASSSLNEAFF.

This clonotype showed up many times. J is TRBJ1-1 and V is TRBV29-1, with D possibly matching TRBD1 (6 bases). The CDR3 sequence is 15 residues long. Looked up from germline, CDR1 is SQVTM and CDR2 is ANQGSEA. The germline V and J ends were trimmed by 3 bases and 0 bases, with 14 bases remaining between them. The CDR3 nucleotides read TGCAGCGTTGAGGAGTTAGGGGGAATGAACACTGAAGCTTTCTTT. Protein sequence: CSVEELGGMNTEAFF. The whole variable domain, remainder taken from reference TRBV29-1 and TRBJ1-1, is SAVISQKPSRDICQRGTSLTIQCQVDSQVTMMFWYRQQPGQSLTLIATANQGSEATYESGFVIDKFPISRPNLTFSTLTVSNMSPEDSSIYLCSVEELGGMNTEAFFGQGTRLTVV.

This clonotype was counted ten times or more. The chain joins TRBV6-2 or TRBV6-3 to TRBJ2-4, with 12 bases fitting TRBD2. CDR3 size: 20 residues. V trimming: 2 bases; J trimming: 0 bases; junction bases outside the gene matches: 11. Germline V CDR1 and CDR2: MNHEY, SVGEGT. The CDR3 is CASSYPTGTSGSIAKNIQYF. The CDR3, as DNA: TGTGCCAGCAGTTACCCAACCGGGACTAGCGGGTCAATAGCCAAAAACATTCAGTACTTC.

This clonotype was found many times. Written as DNA, the CDR3 is TGTGCCAGCACGTCCGGGACAGGATCCGAGACCCAGTACTTC. This codes for CASTSGTGSETQYF. The rearrangement joins TRBV6-1 to TRBJ2-5, with 8 bases aligning to TRBD1. Germline lookup yields CDR1 MNHNS and CDR2 SASEGT. V shed 7 bases, J shed 5 bases, and the junction held 9 bases outside the gene matches. The CDR3 has 14 residues.

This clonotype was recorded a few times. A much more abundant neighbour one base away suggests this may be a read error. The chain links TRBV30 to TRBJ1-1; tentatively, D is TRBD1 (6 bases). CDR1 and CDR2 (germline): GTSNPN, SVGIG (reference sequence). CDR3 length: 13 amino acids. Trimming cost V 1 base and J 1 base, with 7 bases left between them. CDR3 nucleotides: TGTGCCTGGAGTGACAGGGAGAACACTGAAGCTTTCTTT. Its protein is CAWSDRENTEAFF.

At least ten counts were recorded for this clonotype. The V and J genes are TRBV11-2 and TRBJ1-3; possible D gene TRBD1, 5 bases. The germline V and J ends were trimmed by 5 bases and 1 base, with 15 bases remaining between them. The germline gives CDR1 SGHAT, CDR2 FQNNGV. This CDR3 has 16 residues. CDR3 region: CASSPTPEGSGNTIYF. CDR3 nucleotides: TGTGCCAGCAGCCCCACGCCGGAGGGGTCTGGAAACACCATATATTTT.

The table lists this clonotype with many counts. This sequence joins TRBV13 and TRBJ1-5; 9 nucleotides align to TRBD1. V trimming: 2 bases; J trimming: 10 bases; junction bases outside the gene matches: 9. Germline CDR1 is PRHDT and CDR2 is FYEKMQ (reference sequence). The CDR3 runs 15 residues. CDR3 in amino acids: CASSLKGTGSQPQHF. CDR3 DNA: TGTGCCAGCAGCTTAAAGGGGACAGGGTCGCAACCCCAGCATTTT.

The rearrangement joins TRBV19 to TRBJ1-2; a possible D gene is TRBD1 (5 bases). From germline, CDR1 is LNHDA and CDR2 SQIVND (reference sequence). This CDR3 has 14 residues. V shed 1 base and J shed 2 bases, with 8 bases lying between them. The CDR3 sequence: CASSIGGANYGYTF. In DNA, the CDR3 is TGTGCCAGTAGTATAGGAGGGGCGAACTATGGCTACACCTTC. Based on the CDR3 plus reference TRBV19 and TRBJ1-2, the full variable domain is DGGITQSPKYLFRKEGQNVTLSCEQNLNHDAMYWYRQDPGQGLRLIYYSQIVNDFQKGDIAEGYSVSREKKESFPLTVTSAQKNPTAFYLCASSIGGANYGYTFGSGTRLTVV.

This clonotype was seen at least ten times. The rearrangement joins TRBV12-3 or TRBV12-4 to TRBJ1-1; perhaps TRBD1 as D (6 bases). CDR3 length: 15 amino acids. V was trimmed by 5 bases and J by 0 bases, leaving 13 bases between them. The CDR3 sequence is CASSPMTGVNTEAFF. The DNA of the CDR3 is TGTGCCAGCAGTCCTATGACAGGAGTGAACACTGAAGCTTTCTTT.

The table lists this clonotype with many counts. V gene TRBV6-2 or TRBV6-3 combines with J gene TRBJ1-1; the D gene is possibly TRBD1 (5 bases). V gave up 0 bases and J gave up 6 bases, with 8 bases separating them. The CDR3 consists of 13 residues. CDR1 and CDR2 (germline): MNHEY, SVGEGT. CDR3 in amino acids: CASSYSGTPEAFF. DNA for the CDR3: TGTGCCAGCAGTTACTCTGGGACCCCTGAAGCTTTCTTT.

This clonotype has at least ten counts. The CDR3 DNA sequence: TGTGCCAGTAGTATCCAACAGGGGGCCAAAGCTTTCTTT. Encoded protein: CASSIQQGAKAFF. V usage is TRBV19 and J usage is TRBJ1-1; 9 nucleotides match TRBD1. V trimming: 3 bases; J trimming: 9 bases; junction bases outside the gene matches: 5. From germline, CDR1 is LNHDA and CDR2 SQIVND (reference sequence). CDR3 length equals 13 residues.

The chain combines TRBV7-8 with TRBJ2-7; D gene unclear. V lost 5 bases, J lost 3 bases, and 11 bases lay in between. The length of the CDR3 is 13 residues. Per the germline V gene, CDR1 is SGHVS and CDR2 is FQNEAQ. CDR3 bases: TGTGCCAGCAGCCCCTCGCCCAACTACGAGCAGTACTTC. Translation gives CASSPSPNYEQYF.

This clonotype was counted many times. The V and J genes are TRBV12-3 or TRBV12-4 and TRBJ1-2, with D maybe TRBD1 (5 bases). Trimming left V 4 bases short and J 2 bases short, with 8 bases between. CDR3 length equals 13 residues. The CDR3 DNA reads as TGTGCCAGCAGTTCGGGGGTGAACTATGGCTACACCTTC. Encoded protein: CASSSGVNYGYTF.

The chain's CDR3 is CAWSVDGAEAFF. The CDR3 nucleotides read TGTGCCTGGAGTGTCGACGGGGCTGAAGCTTTCTTT. This chain joins TRBV30 and TRBJ1-1; D is unclear. The CDR3 contains 12 residues. The V and J ends lost 0 bases and 6 bases respectively, with 8 bases between them. Germline assignment: CDR1 GTSNPN and CDR2 SVGIG (reference sequence).

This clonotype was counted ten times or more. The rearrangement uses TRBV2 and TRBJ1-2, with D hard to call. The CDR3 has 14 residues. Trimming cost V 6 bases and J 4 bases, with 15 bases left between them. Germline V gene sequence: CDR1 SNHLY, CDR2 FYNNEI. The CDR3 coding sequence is TGTGCCAGCAGCTTACAAACAGCAAGCTATGGCTACACCTTC. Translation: CASSLQTASYGYTF.

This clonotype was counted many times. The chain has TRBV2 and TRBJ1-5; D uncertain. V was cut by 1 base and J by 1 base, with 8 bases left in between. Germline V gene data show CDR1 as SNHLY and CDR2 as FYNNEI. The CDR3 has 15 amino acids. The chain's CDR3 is CASSEEGSSNQPQHF. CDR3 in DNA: TGTGCCAGCAGTGAAGAGGGTTCGAGCAATCAGCCCCAGCATTTT. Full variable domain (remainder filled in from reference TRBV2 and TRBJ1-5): EPEVTQTPSHQVTQMGQEVILRCVPISNHLYFYWYRQILGQKVEFLVSFYNNEISEKSEIFDDQFSVERPDGSNFTLKIRSTKLEDSAMYFCASSEEGSSNQPQHFGDGTRLSIL.

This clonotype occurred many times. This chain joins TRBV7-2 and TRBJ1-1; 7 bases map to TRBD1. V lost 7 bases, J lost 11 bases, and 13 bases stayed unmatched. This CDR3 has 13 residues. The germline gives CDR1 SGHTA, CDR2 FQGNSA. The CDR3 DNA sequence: TGTGCCAGCACCCCTCTCTTGACAGGGCGGGCTTTCTTT. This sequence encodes CASTPLLTGRAFF.

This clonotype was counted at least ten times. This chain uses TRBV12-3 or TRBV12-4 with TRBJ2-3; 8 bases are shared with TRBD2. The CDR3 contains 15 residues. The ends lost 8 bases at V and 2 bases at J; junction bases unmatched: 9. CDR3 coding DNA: TGTGCCAGCGGGACTAGTCCCTTTCACACAGATACGCAGTATTTT. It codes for CASGTSPFHTDTQYF.

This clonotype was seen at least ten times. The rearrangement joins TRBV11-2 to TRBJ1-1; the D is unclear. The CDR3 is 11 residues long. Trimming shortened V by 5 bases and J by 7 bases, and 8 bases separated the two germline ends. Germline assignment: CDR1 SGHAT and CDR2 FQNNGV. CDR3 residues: CASSPMHEAFF. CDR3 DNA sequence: TGTGCCAGCAGCCCGATGCATGAAGCTTTCTTT.

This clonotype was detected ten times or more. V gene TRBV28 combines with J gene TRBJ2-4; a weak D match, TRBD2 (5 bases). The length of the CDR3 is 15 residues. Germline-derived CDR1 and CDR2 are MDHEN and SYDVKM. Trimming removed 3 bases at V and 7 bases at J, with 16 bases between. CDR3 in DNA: TGTGCCAGCAGTTTGACTACCCCTCGGAGGAACATTCAGTACTTC. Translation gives CASSLTTPRRNIQYF.

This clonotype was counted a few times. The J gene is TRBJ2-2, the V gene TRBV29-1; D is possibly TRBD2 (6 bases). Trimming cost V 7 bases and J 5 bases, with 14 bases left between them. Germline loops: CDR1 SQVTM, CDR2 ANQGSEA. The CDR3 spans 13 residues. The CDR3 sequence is CSAPTAGTGELFF. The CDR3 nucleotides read TGCAGCGCCCCGACAGCGGGTACCGGGGAGCTGTTTTTT.